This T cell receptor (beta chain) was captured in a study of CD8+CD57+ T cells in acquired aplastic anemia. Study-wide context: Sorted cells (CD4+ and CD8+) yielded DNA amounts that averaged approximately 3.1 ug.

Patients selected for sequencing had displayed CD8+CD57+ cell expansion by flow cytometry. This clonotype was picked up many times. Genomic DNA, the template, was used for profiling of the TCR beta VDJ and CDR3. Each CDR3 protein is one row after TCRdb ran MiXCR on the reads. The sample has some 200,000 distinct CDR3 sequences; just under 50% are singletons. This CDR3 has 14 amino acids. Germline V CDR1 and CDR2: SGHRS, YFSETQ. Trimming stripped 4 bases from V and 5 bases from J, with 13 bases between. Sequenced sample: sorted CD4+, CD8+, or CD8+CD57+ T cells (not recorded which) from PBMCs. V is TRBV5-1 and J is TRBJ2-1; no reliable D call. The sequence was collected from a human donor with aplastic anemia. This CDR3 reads CASSKDVSDNEQFF. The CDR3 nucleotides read TGCGCCAGCAGCAAGGACGTTTCGGACAATGAGCAGTTCTTC.